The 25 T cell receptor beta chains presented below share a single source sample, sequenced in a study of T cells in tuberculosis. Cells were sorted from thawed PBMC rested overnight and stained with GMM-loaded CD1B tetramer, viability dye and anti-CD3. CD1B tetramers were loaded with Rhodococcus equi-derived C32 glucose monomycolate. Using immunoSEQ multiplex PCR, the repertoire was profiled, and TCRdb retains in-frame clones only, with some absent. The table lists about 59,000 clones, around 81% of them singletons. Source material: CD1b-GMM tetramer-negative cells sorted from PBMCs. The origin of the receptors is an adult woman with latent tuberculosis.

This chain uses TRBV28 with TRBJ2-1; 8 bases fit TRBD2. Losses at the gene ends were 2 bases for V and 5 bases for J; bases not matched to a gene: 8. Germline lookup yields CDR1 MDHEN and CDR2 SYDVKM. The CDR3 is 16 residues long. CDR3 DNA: TGTGCCAGCAGTTTAACTACTAGCGGAACACACAATGAGCAGTTCTTC. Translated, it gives CASSLTTSGTHNEQFF.

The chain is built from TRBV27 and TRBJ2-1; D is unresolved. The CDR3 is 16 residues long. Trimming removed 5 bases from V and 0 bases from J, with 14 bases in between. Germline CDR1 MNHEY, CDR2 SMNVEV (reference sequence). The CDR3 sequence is CASSPDILRSYNEQFF. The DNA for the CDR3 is TGTGCCAGCAGTCCAGACATACTCCGCTCCTACAATGAGCAGTTCTTC.

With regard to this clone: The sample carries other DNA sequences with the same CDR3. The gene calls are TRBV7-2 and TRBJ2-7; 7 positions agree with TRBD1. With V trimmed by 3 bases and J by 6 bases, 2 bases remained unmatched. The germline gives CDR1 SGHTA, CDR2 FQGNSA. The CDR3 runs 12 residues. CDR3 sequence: CASSFSGGEQYF. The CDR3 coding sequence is TGTGCCAGCAGCTTCTCAGGGGGCGAGCAGTACTTC.

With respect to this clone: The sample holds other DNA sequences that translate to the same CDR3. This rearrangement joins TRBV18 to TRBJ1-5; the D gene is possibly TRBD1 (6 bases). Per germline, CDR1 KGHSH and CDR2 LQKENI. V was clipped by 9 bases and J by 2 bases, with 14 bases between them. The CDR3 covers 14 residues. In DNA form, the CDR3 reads TGTGCCAGTAGTCCCAGGGGAGGCAATCAGCCCCAGCATTTT. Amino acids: CASSPRGGNQPQHF.

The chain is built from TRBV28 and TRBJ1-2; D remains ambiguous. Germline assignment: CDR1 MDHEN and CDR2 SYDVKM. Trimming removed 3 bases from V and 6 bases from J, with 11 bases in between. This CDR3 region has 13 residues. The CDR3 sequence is CASSLGGRDGYTF. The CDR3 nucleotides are TGTGCCAGCAGTTTGGGAGGGAGAGATGGCTACACCTTC.

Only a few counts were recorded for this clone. CDR3 coding DNA: TGTGCCGCCGCTCGGGGCACAGATACGCAGTATTTT. Translated: CAAARGTDTQYF. V and J are TRBV6-5 and TRBJ2-3; D gene unclear. CDR3 length equals 12 residues. V lost 11 bases and J lost 1, with 10 bases in between. Germline V lookup: CDR1 MNHEY, CDR2 SVGAGI.

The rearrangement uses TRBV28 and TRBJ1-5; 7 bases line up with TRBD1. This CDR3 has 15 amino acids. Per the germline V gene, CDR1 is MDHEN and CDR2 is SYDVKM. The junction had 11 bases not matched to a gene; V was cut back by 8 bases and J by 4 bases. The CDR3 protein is CASLFTDRVNQPQHF. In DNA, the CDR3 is TGTGCCAGCCTATTTACAGACAGGGTTAATCAGCCCCAGCATTTT.

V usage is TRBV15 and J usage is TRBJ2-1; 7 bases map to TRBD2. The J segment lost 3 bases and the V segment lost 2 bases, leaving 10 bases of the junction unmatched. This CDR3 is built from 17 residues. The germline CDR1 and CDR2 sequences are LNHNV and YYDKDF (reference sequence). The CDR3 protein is CATSRPRGGRIYNEQFF. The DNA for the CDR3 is TGTGCCACCAGCAGACCCCGGGGCGGGAGAATCTACAATGAGCAGTTCTTC.

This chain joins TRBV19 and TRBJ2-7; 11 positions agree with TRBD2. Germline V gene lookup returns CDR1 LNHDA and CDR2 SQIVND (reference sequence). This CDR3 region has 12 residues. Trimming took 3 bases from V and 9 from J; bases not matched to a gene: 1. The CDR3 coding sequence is TGTGCCAGTAGTATGGGGACTAGCGGGCAGTACTTC. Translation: CASSMGTSGQYF.

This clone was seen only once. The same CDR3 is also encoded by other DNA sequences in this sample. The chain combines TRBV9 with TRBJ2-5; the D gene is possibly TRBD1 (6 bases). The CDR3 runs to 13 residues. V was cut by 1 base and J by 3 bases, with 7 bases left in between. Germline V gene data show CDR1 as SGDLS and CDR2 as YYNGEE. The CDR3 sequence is CASSVTGKETQYF. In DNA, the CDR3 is TGTGCCAGCAGCGTAACAGGGAAAGAGACCCAGTACTTC.

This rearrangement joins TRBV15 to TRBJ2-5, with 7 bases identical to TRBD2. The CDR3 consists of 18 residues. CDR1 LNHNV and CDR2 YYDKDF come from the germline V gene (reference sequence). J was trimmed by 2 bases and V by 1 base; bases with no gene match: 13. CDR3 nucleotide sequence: TGTGCCACCAGCAGAGGGGCTCAAGCGGGACGAGGGCAAGAGACCCAGTACTTC. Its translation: CATSRGAQAGRGQETQYF.

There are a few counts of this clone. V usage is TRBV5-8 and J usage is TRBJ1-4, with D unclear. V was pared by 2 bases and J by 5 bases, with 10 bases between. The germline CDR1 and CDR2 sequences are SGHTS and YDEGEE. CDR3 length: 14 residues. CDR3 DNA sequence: TGTGCCAGCAGCTTCCGGGTTTCGAATGAAAAACTGTTTTTT. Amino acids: CASSFRVSNEKLFF.

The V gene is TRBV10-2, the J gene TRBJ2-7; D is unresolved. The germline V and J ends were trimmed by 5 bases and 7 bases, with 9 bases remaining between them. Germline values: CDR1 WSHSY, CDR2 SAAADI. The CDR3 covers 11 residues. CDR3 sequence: CASSPDGEQYF. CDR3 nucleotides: TGCGCCAGCAGTCCTGACGGGGAGCAGTACTTC.

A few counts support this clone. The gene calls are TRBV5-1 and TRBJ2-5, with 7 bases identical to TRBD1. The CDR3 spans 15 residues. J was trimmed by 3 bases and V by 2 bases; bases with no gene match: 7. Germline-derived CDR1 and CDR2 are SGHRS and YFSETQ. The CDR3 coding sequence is TGCGCCAGCAGCTTAGGGGGCAGGGTAGAAGAGACCCAGTACTTC. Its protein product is CASSLGGRVEETQYF.

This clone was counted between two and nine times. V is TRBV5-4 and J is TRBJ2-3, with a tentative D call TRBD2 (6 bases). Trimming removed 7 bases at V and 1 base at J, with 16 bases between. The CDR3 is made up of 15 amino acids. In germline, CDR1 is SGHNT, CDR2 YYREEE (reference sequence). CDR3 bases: TGTGCCAGCGGCACCGCGGGGCGGGGCACAGATACGCAGTATTTT. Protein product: CASGTAGRGTDTQYF. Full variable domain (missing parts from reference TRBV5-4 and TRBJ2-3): ETGVTQSPTHLIKTRGQQVTLRCSSQSGHNTVSWYQQALGQGPQFIFQYYREEENGRGNFPPRFSGLQFPNYSSELNVNALELDDSALYLCASGTAGRGTDTQYFGPGTRLTVL.

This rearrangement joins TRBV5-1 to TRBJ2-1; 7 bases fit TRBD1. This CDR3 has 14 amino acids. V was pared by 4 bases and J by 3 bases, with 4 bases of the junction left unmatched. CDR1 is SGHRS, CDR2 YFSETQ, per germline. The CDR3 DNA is TGCGCCAGCAGCCCGGGACAGAGCTACAATGAGCAGTTCTTC. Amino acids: CASSPGQSYNEQFF.

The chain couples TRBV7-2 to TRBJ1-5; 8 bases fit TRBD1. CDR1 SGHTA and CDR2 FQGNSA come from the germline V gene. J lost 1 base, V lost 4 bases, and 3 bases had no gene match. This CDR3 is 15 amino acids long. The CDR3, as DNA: TGTGCCAGCAGCTCGCAGGGGGCCAGCAATCAGCCCCAGCATTTT. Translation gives CASSSQGASNQPQHF. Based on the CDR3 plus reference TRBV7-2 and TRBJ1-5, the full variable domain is GAGVSQSPSNKVTEKGKDVELRCDPISGHTALYWYRQSLGQGLEFLIYFQGNSAPDKSGLPSDRFSAERTGGSVSTLTIQRTQQEDSAVYLCASSSQGASNQPQHFGDGTRLSIL.

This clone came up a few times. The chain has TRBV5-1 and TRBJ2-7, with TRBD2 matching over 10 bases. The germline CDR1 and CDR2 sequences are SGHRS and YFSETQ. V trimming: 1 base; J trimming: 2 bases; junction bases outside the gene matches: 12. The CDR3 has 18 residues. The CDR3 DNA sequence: TGCGCCAGCAGCTTGAGTCCTAGCGGGAGCCCCCCTGCCTACGAGCAGTACTTC. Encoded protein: CASSLSPSGSPPAYEQYF.

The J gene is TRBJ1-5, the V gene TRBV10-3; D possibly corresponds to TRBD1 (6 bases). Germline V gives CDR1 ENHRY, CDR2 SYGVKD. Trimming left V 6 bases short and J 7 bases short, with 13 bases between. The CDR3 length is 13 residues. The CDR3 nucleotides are TGTGCCATCAGCGCAGGGGAGAAGCAGCCCCAGCATTTT. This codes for CAISAGEKQPQHF.

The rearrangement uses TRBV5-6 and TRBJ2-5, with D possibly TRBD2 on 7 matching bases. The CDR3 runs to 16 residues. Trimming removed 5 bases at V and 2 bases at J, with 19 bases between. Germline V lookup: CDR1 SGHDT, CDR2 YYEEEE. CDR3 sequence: CASSKGGGGRQETQYF. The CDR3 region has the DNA TGTGCCAGCAGTAAGGGAGGGGGGGGCCGGCAAGAGACCCAGTACTTC.

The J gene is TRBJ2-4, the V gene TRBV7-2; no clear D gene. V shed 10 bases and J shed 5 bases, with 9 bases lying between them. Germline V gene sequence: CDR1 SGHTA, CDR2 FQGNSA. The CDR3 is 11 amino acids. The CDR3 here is CATSVENIQYF. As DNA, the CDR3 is TGTGCCACGTCGGTGGAAAACATTCAGTACTTC.

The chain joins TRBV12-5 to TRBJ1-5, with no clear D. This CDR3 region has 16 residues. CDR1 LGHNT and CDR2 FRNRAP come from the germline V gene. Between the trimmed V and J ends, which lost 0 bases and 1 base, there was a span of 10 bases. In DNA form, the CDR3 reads TGTGCTAGTGGTTTGGTACAATCGGGGAGCAATCAGCCCCAGCATTTT. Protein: CASGLVQSGSNQPQHF.

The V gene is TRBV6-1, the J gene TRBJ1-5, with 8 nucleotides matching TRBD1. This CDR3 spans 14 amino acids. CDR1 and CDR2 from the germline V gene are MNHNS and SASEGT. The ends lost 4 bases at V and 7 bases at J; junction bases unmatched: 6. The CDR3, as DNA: TGTGCCAGCAGTGTTGACAGGGGATCGCAGCCCCAGCATTTT. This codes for CASSVDRGSQPQHF.

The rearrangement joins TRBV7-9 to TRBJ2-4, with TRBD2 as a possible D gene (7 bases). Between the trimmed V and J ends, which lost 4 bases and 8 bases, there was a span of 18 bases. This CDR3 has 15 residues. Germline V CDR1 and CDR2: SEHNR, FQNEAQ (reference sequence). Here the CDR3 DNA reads TGTGCCAGCAGCTCCTTACAGGGAGGGAGGGACATTCAGTACTTC. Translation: CASSSLQGGRDIQYF. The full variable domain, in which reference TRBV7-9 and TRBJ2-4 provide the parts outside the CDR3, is DTGVSQNPRHKITKRGQNVTFRCDPISEHNRLYWYRQTLGQGPEFLTYFQNEAQLEKSRLLSDRFSAERPKGSFSTLEIQRTEQGDSAMYLCASSSLQGGRDIQYFGAGTRLSVL.

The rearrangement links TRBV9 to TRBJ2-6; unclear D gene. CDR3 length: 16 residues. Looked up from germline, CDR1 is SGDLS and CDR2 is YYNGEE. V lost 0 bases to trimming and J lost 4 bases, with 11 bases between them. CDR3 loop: CASSVGYRPGANVLTF. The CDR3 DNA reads TGTGCCAGCAGCGTAGGCTACCGTCCCGGGGCCAACGTCCTGACTTTC.